This TCR beta chain was documented in a study of a mutant IDH1 vaccine in newly diagnosed glioma. The overall study: Vaccines began 4-6 weeks after radiotherapy alone, or with temozolomide cycles. Treated patients had a mean age of about 40 years and a sex split that was roughly 60% male and about 40% female.

The CDR3 extends over 17 amino acids. Germline V CDR1 and CDR2: SQVTM, ANQGSEA. V shed 0 bases and J shed 1 base, with 18 bases lying between them. This clone showed up just a few times. Its target is not known. Time point reported: week 5, during vaccination. Vaccine doses each comprised 300 ug of mutant IDH1 20-mer peptide, with topical imiquimod. Repertoires were generated with immunoSEQ multiplex PCR, while TCRdb's copy carries only in-frame clones and drops some. The table shows some 27,000 clones, with about three quarters occurring only once. The chain employs TRBV29-1 and TRBJ1-1; no reliable D call. The sample consisted of PBMCs, taken from a glioma patient whose treatment included an IDH1 peptide vaccine. The sequence derives from a man aged 35 to 55 with glioma. The CDR3 bases are TGCAGCGTTGAAGATCCGCTAGGGTCAGGAGGGAACACTGAAGCTTTCTTT. Translation gives CSVEDPLGSGGNTEAFF.